This TCR beta chain was captured in a study of blood T cells in healthy people across ages. Germline values: CDR1 MGHDK, CDR2 SYGVNS. The trim removed 6 bases at V and 9 bases at J, leaving 12 bases unmatched. There are 15 residues in the CDR3. Notes on the study in general: Calculation of diversity from one million T cells yielded estimates considered to be underestimates. No conclusive comparison of naive versus antigen-experienced cells was possible with unsorted PBMCs. There was a strong correlation between TCR beta diversity and naive T cell percentage.

For this clonotype: The antigen remains undetermined.

A J-beta primer mix and a sample-barcoded 5' primer were used in a second PCR of about 7 to 12 cycles. MiXCR was run by TCRdb on the 5' RACE reads, yielding one entry per CDR3 protein. The data show about 1.7 million distinct CDR3 sequences, with roughly 30% seen just once and 7% to 9% held by the top ten. V and J are TRBV25-1 and TRBJ2-7; 12 bases are shared with TRBD1. Material: blood. This sequence was found in a woman in her thirties in good health. The CDR3 is CASSPAGTGGGRQYF. In DNA form, the CDR3 reads TGTGCCAGCAGCCCCGCCGGGACAGGGGGCGGTCGGCAGTACTTC.